What follows is one T cell receptor beta chain and its context. This receptor's antigen is unknown. No much larger clonotype is one base removed from it; base qualities were not supplied. Enrolling through a virtual design, the prospective study's participants ranged in age from roughly 18 to 89 years and lived across roughly 23 United States geographic areas. Cohort assignment in the prospective study relied on participant-reported clinical history from a screening survey and a study questionnaire. Exposed participants had been in contact with someone with a PCR-confirmed or clinician-diagnosed COVID-19 case within 2 weeks of study entry. Each participant in the prospective study had whole blood, serum and a nasopharyngeal or oropharyngeal swab collected by mobile phlebotomists. Prospective study participants could optionally give additional blood draws and questionnaires over an approximately 2-month period. Blood samples from the prospective study were shipped frozen or at room temperature prior to DNA extraction.

TCRbeta CDR3 regions were amplified from genomic DNA by means of the immunoSEQ Assay, a bias-controlled multiplex PCR. In the source study's methods: The number of nucleated cells in each sample was estimated by amplification of reference gene primers within the assay. To quantify the absolute abundance of each unique TCRbeta CDR3 rearrangement, sequence reads were collapsed and filtered. For each sample, productive Simpson clonality was calculated as the square root of Simpson's diversity index across productive rearrangements. TCRdb provides this immuneACCESS table in a form limited to in-frame rearrangements. Some clones are lacking; in checked studies, under half of them reflect an unresolved V gene, and why the rest are absent is not known. V and J calls and clone size are copied from that table; D and trimming were computed from the DNA. The sample yields 220,000 or so clones; 90% were counted once. The ten largest clones add up to roughly 16% of the sample.

Inclusive of the bounding cysteine and phenylalanine, the CDR3 is 14 residues long. Just CDR3 DNA is preserved here, 42 bases in frame from base 1. Looking up the germline V gene (reference sequence) yields CDR1 SGHAT and CDR2 FQDESV. V is cut back by 3 bases and J by 1 base, with 1 base in the junction unmatched. This sample is drawn from a study of blood T cell repertoires in COVID-19 (dated by TCRdb to about 2020). As for the study more broadly: Samples from collaborators originated in the United States, Italy and Spain and spanned both the acute and convalescent phases of COVID-19. The prospective study material was composed of cDNA or gDNA derived from T cells, B-cell-depleted T cells, or PBMCs. The dataset comprised deeply sampled blood TCRbeta repertoires from subjects exposed to, actively infected with, or recovered from COVID-19. The repertoires were made available in a free public database intended to serve as a resource for research on the immune response to SARS-CoV-2. Samples were obtained from the ongoing ImmuneRACE study (first 160 participants) and from approximately 1,200 subjects provided by 6 global collaborators. Sample metadata almost always included a de-identified subject ID, COVID-19 status, age in years and sex. HLA class I and class II types, where available, came from metadata supplied by the sample provider rather than from assay-based typing. The study at large found these results: The amount of clinical and demographic metadata varied by source and participant and was provided uncurated.

Sequencing was done on a sample of PBMCs or T cells enriched from blood (not recorded which). The sequence came from a man aged 25-40 years who had been exposed to COVID-19. Recombination joined TRBV11-1 with TRBJ2-3; TRBD1 lines up with 7 middle nucleotides. CDR3 reads: CASSFGQGTDTQYF. The nucleotides read TGTGCCAGCAGCTTCGGACAGGGCACAGATACGCAGTATTTT. The variable domain in full, with residues beyond the CDR3 obtained from the reference TRBV11-1 and TRBJ2-3 genes, is EAEVAQSPRYKITEKSQAVAFWCDPISGHATLYWYRQILGQGPELLVQFQDESVVDDSQLPKDRFSAERLKGVDSTLKIQPAELGDSAMYLCASSFGQGTDTQYFGPGTRLTVL.